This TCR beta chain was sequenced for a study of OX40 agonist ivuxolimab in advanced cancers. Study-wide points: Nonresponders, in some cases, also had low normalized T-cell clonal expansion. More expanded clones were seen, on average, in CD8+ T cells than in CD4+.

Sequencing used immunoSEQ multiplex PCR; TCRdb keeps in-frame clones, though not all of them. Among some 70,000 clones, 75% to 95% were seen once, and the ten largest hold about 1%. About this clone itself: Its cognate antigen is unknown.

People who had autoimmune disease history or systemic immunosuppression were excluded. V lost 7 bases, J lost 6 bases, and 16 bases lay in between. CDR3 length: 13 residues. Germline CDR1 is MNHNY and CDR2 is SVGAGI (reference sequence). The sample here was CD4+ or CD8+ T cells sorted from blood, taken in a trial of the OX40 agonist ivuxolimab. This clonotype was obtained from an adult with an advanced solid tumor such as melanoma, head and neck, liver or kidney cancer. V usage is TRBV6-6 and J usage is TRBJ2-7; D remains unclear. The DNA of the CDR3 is TGTGCCAGCAAAATCCAGGACGCCCGCGAGCAGTACTTC. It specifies CASKIQDAREQYF.